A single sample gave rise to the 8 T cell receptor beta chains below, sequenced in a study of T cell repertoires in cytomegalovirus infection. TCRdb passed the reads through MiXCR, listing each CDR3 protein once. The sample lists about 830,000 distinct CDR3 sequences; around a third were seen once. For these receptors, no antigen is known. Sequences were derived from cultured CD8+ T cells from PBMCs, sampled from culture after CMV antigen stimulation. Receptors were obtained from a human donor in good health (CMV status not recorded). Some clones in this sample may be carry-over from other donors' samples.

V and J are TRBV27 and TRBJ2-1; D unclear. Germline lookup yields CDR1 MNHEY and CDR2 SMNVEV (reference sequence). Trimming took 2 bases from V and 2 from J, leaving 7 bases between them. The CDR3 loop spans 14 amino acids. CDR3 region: CASSLRRTYNEQFF. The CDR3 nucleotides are TGTGCCAGCAGTTTACGCCGAACCTACAATGAGCAGTTCTTC.

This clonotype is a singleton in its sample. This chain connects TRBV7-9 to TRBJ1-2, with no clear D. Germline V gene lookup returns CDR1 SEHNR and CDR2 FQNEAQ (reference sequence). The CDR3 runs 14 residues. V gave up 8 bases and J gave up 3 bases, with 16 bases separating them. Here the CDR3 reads CASWGRGSDYGYTF. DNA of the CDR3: TGTGCCAGCTGGGGAAGAGGGTCGGACTATGGCTACACCTTC.

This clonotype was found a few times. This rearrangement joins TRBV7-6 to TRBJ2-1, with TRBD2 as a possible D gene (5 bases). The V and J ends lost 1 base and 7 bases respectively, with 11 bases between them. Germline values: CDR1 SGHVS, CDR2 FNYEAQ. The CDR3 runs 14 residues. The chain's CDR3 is CASSLVYRGNEQFF. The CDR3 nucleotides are TGTGCCAGCAGCTTAGTTTATCGGGGAAATGAGCAGTTCTTC.

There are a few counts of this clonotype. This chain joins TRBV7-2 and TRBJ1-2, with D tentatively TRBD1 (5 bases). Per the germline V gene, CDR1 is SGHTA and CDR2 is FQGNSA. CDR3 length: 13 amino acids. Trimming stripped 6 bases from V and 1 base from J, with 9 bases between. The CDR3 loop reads CASRGRSNYGYTF. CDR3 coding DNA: TGTGCCAGCAGGGGGCGGAGTAACTATGGCTACACCTTC.

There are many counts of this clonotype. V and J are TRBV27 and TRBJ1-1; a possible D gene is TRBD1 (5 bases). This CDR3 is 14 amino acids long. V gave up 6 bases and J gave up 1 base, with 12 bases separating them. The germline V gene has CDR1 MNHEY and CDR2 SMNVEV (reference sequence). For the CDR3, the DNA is TGTGCCAGCAGCTATAGGGGCCCGAACACTGAAGCTTTCTTT. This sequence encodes CASSYRGPNTEAFF.

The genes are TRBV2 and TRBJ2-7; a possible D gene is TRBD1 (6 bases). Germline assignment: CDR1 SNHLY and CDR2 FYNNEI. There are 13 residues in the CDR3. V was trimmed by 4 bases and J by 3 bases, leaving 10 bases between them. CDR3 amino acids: CASSAGQYYEQYV. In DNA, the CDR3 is TGTGCCAGCAGTGCCGGACAGTACTACGAGCAGTACGTC.

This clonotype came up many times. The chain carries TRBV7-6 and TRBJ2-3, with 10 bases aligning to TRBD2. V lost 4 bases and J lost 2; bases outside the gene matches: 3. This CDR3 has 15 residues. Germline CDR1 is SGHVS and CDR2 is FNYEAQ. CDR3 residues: CASSSLAGNTDTQYF. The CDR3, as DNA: TGTGCCAGCAGCTCACTAGCGGGGAACACAGATACGCAGTATTTT.

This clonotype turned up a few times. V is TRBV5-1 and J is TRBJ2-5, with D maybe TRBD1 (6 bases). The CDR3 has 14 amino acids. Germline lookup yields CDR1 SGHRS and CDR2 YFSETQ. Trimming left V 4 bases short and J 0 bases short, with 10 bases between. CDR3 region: CASSLWGHQETQYF. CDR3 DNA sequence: TGCGCCAGCAGCCTTTGGGGGCACCAAGAGACCCAGTACTTC. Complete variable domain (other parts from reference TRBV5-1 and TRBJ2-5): KAGVTQTPRYLIKTRGQQVTLSCSPISGHRSVSWYQQTPGQGLQFLFEYFSETQRNKGNFPGRFSGRQFSNSRSEMNVSTLELGDSALYLCASSLWGHQETQYFGPGTRLLVL.